This TCR beta chain comes out of a study of CD8 T cells in ankylosing spondylitis. V lost 8 bases and J lost 7; bases outside the gene matches: 15. The CDR3 runs to 17 residues. Germline CDR1 SGHRS, CDR2 YFSETQ. Details on this clonotype: Its antigen is currently unknown.

Study results and caveats: Characteristic, it appeared, of ankylosing spondylitis blood was a TCR beta motif of roughly eight highly homologous variants.

TCRdb re-called the 5' RACE reads through MiXCR, storing one row per CDR3 protein. Here the sample spans about 500,000 distinct CDR3 sequences, approximately 5% being singletons. The chain joins TRBV5-1 to TRBJ1-4; 12 bases line up with TRBD1. This receptor was obtained from a male donor with ankylosing spondylitis. Sequencing was performed on blood, either unsorted or a sorted T cell fraction (not recorded which). For the CDR3, the DNA is TGCGCCAGTACGCCCGGTGTCGGGACAGGGGGCCCTGAAAAACTGTTTTTT. It is translated as CASTPGVGTGGPEKLFF. The full variable domain, in which reference TRBV5-1 and TRBJ1-4 provide the parts outside the CDR3, is KAGVTQTPRYLIKTRGQQVTLSCSPISGHRSVSWYQQTPGQGLQFLFEYFSETQRNKGNFPGRFSGRQFSNSRSEMNVSTLELGDSALYLCASTPGVGTGGPEKLFFGSGTQLSVL.